The 11 T cell receptor beta chains given below trace back to one sample, sequenced in a study of Ad26.COV2.S vaccination and SARS-CoV-2 variants. Method: immunoSEQ multiplex PCR; TCRdb's copy keeps in-frame clones and lacks some. Here the sample spans 440,000 or so clones, 90% being singletons. Treatment described: around 19 received Ad26.COV2.S at low or high dose, single or two shots; several received placebo; per-sample allocation not given. Each sample was drawn 63 days after the first injection (of vaccine or placebo). This specimen was peripheral blood, taken in a trial of Ad26.COV2.S vaccine versus placebo. The source of these receptors is a person between 18 and 65 years old who received the Ad26.COV2.S COVID-19 vaccine or a placebo.

This rearrangement joins TRBV19 to TRBJ1-2; D perhaps matches TRBD1 (5 bases). Germline V gives CDR1 LNHDA, CDR2 SQIVND (reference sequence). Trimming pared 1 base from V and 4 bases from J, leaving 10 bases between. The CDR3 consists of 14 residues. The CDR3 sequence: CASSIAGHLYGYTF. CDR3 bases: TGTGCCAGTAGTATAGCCGGACACCTCTATGGCTACACCTTC.

This clone was detected only a few times. This chain links TRBV6-5 with TRBJ2-3; D might be TRBD2 (5 bases). Trimming shortened V by 2 bases and J by 0 bases, and 9 bases separated the two germline ends. This CDR3 contains 15 residues. Germline lookup yields CDR1 MNHEY and CDR2 SVGAGI. The CDR3 loop reads CASSYEWTSTDTQYF. CDR3 in DNA: TGTGCCAGCAGTTACGAGTGGACTAGCACAGATACGCAGTATTTT.

This chain joins TRBV18 and TRBJ2-5, with unresolved D. Deletions cut 5 bases from V and 4 bases from J, with 11 bases between. The CDR3 consists of 13 residues. Per germline, CDR1 KGHSH and CDR2 LQKENI. Here the CDR3 reads CASSSGLGETQYF. In nucleotides, the CDR3 is TGTGCCAGCTCATCCGGGCTAGGAGAGACCCAGTACTTC. The whole variable domain, remainder taken from reference TRBV18 and TRBJ2-5, is NAGVMQNPRHLVRRRGQEARLRCSPMKGHSHVYWYRQLPEEGLKFMVYLQKENIIDESGMPKERFSAEFPKEGPSILRIQQVVRGDSAAYFCASSSGLGETQYFGPGTRLLVL.

The chain employs TRBV19 and TRBJ1-1, with a tentative D call TRBD1 (5 bases). The V gene lost 6 bases and the J gene lost 5 bases, with 22 bases spanning the gap. This CDR3 spans 16 amino acids. Per the germline V gene, CDR1 is LNHDA and CDR2 is SQIVND (reference sequence). The CDR3 spells CASRILASAGGTEAFF. CDR3 in DNA: TGTGCCAGTAGAATCCTAGCCTCGGCCGGGGGGACTGAAGCTTTCTTT.

The table lists this clone with a few counts. The chain is built from TRBV5-1 and TRBJ2-2, with 9 bases lining up with TRBD1. The CDR3 has 16 residues. The germline CDR1 and CDR2 sequences are SGHRS and YFSETQ. V was pared by 4 bases and J by 3 bases, with 7 bases of the junction left unmatched. The chain's CDR3 is CASSAAGTGHTGELFF. For the CDR3, the DNA is TGCGCCAGCAGCGCTGCCGGGACAGGGCACACCGGGGAGCTGTTTTTT.

The gene calls are TRBV21-1 and TRBJ2-2; no DNA check was done on the table's D call, TRBD2. TRBV21-1 is shown as a pseudogene. CDR3 length equals 15 residues. Here the CDR3 DNA reads TGTGCCAGCAGCAAACCGCTGCCGAGCACCGGGGAGCTGTTTTTT. The encoded protein is CASSKPLPSTGELFF.

The V and J genes are TRBV7-9 and TRBJ2-1; 10 bases are shared with TRBD1. V lost 0 bases and J lost 8; bases outside the gene matches: 4. Germline CDR1 SEHNR, CDR2 FQNEAQ (reference sequence). There are 15 residues in the CDR3. CDR3 in DNA: TGTGCCAGCAGCTTAGCCGGGACAGGGGCTGATGAGCAGTTCTTC. Protein product: CASSLAGTGADEQFF.

The V and J genes are TRBV28 and TRBJ2-3, with unresolved D. V was shortened by 4 bases and J by 4 bases, with 9 bases between the two germline ends. This CDR3 region has 13 residues. Germline CDR1 is MDHEN and CDR2 is SYDVKM. Here the CDR3 DNA reads TGTGCCAGCAGTTATGGGTCAGCAGATACGCAGTATTTT. This encodes CASSYGSADTQYF. Full variable domain (remainder filled in from reference TRBV28 and TRBJ2-3): DVKVTQSSRYLVKRTGEKVFLECVQDMDHENMFWYRQDPGLGLRLIYFSYDVKMKEKGDIPEGYSVSREKKERFSLILESASTNQTSMYLCASSYGSADTQYFGPGTRLTVL.

J is TRBJ1-2 and V is TRBV10-3; unclear D gene. Deletions cut 8 bases from V and 8 bases from J, with 9 bases between. CDR1 ENHRY and CDR2 SYGVKD come from the germline V gene. CDR3 length: 10 amino acids. The CDR3 DNA follows: TGTGCCATCTTCAGCGGGGGCTACACCTTC. Translation: CAIFSGGYTF.

V is TRBV9 and J is TRBJ2-5; no clear D gene. V dropped 3 bases and J dropped 2 bases, with 8 bases sitting between them. Per the germline V gene, CDR1 is SGDLS and CDR2 is YYNGEE. The CDR3 has 13 residues. The CDR3 region has the DNA TGTGCCAGCAGCGGGGCAGTACAAGAGACCCAGTACTTC. Translating it yields CASSGAVQETQYF.

The chain combines TRBV9 with TRBJ1-1; D uncertain. The CDR3 consists of 13 residues. Germline assignment: CDR1 SGDLS and CDR2 YYNGEE. The V end was cut by 1 base, the J end by 6 bases, with 10 bases between. CDR3 nucleotides: TGTGCCAGCAGCGTAAACAGATTGTCTGAAGCTTTCTTT. It yields the protein CASSVNRLSEAFF.